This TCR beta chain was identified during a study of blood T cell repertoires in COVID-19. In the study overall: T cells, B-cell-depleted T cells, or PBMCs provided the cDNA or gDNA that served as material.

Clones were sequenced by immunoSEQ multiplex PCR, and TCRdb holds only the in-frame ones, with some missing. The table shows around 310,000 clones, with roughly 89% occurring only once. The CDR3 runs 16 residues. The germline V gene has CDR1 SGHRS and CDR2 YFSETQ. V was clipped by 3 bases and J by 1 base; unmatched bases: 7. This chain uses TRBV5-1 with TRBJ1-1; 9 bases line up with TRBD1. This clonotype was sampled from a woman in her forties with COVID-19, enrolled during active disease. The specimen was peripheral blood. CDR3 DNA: TGCGCCAGCAGCTATCTTCCGGGACAGGGGAACACTGAAGCTTTCTTT. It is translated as CASSYLPGQGNTEAFF. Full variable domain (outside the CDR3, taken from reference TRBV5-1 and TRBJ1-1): KAGVTQTPRYLIKTRGQQVTLSCSPISGHRSVSWYQQTPGQGLQFLFEYFSETQRNKGNFPGRFSGRQFSNSRSEMNVSTLELGDSALYLCASSYLPGQGNTEAFFGQGTRLTVV.